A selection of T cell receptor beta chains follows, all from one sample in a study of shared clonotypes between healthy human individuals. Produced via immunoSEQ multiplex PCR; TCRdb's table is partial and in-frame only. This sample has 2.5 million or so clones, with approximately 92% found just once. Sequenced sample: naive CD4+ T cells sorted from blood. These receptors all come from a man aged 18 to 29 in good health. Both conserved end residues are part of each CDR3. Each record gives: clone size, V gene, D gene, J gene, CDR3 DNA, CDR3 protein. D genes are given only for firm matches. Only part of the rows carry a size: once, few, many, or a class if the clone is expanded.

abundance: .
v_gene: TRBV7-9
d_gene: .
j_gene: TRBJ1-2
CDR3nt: TGTGCCAGCAGCCCAGGCGGGTATGGCTACACCTTC
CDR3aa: CASSPGGYGYTF

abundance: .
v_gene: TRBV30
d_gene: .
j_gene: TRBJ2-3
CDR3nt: TGTGCCTGGAACTTACGTGGGGGAACAGATACGCAGTATTTT
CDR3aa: CAWNLRGGTDTQYF

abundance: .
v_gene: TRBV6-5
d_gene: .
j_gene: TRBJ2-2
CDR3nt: TGTGCCAGCAGTTACTCGTTCGGTGGGACCGGGGAGCTGTTTTTT
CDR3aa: CASSYSFGGTGELFF

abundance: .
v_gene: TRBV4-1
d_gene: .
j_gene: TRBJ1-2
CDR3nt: TGCGCCAGCAGCCAATTAAGACTGGGGGACTCTAACTATGGCTACACCTTC
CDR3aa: CASSQLRLGDSNYGYTF

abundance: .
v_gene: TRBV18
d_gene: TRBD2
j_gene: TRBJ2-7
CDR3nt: TGTGCCAGCTCTCAACTCCTAGCGGGGGGATCCTACGAGCAGTACTTC
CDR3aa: CASSQLLAGGSYEQYF

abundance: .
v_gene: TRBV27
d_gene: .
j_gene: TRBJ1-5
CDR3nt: TGTGCCAGCAGTGCGCCAGGGTTATCTCAGCCCCAGCATTTT
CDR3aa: CASSAPGLSQPQHF

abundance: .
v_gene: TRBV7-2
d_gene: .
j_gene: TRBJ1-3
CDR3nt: TGTGCCAGCAGCTATCCACGGGGGCTGGGAAACACCATATATTTT
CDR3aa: CASSYPRGLGNTIYF

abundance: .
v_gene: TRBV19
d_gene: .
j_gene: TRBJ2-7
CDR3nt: TGTGCCAGTAGTATACGGGCGGGTGAAGTGTCCTACGAGCAGTACTTC
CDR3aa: CASSIRAGEVSYEQYF

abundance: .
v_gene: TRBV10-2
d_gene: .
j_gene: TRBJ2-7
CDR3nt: TGCGCCAGCAGTGTAGCGCAGGGGTACGAGCAGTACTTC
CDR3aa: CASSVAQGYEQYF

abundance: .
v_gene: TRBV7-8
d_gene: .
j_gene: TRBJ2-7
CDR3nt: TGTGCCAGCAGCTTAGAAGCAGTCCAGGCCTACGAGCAGTACTTC
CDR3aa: CASSLEAVQAYEQYF

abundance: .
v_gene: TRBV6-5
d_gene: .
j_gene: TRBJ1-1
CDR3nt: TGTGCCAGCAGTTACAGACAGAACACTGAAGCTTTCTTT
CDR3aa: CASSYRQNTEAFF

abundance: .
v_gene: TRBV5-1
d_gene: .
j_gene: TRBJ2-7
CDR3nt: TGCGCCAGCAGCTTGGAGTCCGGGACGTCCGAGCAGTACTTC
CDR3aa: CASSLESGTSEQYF

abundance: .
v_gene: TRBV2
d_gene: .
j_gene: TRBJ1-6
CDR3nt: TGTGCCAGCAGTGGGGTAGGAAAAGATAATTCACCCCTCCACTTT
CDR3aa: CASSGVGKDNSPLHF

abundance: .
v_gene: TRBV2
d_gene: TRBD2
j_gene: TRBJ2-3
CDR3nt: TGTGCCAGCCGGACTAGCGGGAGCGGAGATACGCAGTATTTT
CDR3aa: CASRTSGSGDTQYF

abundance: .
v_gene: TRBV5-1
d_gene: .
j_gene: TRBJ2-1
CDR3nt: TGCGCCAGCAGCTTGAGCTATTACGATGAGCAGTTCTTC
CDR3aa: CASSLSYYDEQFF

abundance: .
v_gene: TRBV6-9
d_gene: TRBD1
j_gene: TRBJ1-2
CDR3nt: TGTGCCAGCAGTTACGGGACAGGGTTCTATGGCTACACCTTC
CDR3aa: CASSYGTGFYGYTF

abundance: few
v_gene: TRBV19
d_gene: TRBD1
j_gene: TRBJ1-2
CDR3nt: TGTGCCAGTAGTCCCACCGGGACAGGGAGCCATGGCTACACCTTC
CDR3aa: CASSPTGTGSHGYTF

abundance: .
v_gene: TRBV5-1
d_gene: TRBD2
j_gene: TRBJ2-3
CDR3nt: TGCGCCAGCAGCTTGGAGGCGGGGGTTCGCACAGATACGCAGTATTTT
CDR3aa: CASSLEAGVRTDTQYF

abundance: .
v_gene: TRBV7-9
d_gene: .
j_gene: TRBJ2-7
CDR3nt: TGTGCCAGCAGCTTAAATCTCGGAAATGCCTACGAGCAGTACTTC
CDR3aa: CASSLNLGNAYEQYF

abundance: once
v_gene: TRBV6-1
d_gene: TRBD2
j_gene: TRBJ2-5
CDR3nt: TGTGCCAGCAGTGAGGGACTACCCCGCCCCCAGTACTTC
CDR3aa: CASSEGLPRPQYF

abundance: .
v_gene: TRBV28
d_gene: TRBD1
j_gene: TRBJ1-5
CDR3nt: TGTGCCACCAGCCCTCGACAGGGTAGGCAGCCCCAGCATTTT
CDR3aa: CATSPRQGRQPQHF

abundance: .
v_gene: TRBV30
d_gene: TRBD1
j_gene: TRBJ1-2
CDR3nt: TGTGCCTGGAGTAGGGACAGCCGAAACTATGGCTACACCTTC
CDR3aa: CAWSRDSRNYGYTF

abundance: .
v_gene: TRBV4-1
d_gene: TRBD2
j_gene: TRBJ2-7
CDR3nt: TGCGCCAGCAGCCAAGGGACTAGCGGGGGGGCAAGGGGCGAGCAGTACTTC
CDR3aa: CASSQGTSGGARGEQYF

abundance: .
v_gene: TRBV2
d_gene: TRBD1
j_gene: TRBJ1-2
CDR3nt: TGTGCCAGCAGTCTGGAGGCAGGGGGTAAAGCTAACTATGGCTACACCTTC
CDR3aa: CASSLEAGGKANYGYTF

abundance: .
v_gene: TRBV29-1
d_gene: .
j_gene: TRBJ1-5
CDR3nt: TGCAGCGTTTTACGGGGGAATCAGCCCCAGCATTTT
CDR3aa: CSVLRGNQPQHF

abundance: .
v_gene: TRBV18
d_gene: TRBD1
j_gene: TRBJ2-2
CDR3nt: TGTGCCAGCCTAAGGACAGGGGGAAACACCGGGGAGCTGTTTTTT
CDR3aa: CASLRTGGNTGELFF

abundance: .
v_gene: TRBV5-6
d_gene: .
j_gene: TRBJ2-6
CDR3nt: TGTGCCAGCAGCACGGACCTCTCTGGGGCCAACGTCCTGACTTTC
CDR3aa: CASSTDLSGANVLTF

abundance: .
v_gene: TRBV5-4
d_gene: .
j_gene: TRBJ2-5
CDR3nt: TGTGCCAGCAGGCCGTGGGGACTCTACCAAGAGACCCAGTACTTC
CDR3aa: CASRPWGLYQETQYF

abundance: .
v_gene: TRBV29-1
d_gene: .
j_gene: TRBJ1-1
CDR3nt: TGCAGCGTTGAAGGGCAGGGCGTCGTTGGAGCTTTCTTT
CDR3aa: CSVEGQGVVGAFF

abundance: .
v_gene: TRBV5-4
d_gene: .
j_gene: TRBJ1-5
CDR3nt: TGTGCCAGCAGCCCGGACCCCAATCAGCCCCAGCATTTT
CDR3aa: CASSPDPNQPQHF

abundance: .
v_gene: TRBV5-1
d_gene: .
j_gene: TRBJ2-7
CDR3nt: TGCGCCAGCAGCAGCGGCTTAAGCTCCTACGAGCAGTACTTC
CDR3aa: CASSSGLSSYEQYF

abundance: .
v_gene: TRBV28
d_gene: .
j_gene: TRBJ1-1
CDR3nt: TGTGCCAGCGGTAGGGCCACTGAAGCTTTCTTT
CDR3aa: CASGRATEAFF